These 2 T cell receptor beta chains originate from one sample sequenced in a study of T-cell memory formation after mild COVID-19 (dated by TCRdb to about 2021). Preparation of the library involved 5' RACE. Sequencing took place on an Illumina NovaSeq 6000. TCRdb redid the processing of the public reads, applying fastp at Q25 and MiXCR, and retained in-frame beta chains. Merged by CDR3 protein, the rows form single entries marked with the most common genes and DNA. This sample gives about 560,000 distinct CDR3 sequences in total; about a fifth of them show up just once. 7.5% to 9.5% of the sample lies in the top ten. The sequencing sample was made of PBMCs or a T cell subset sorted from them (not recorded which). These receptors originate from an adult woman who had mild COVID-19 (a few samples of this study predate the infection). The sample titles of this study are shuffled in the database, so cell type and time point are left out; the donor was told from shared clones.

This clonotype was picked up a small number of times. The gene calls are TRBV20-1 and TRBJ1-5, with D unclear. The CDR3 consists of 15 residues. With 3 bases removed from V and 0 bases from J, the gap between germline ends came to 12 bases. CDR1 and CDR2 from the germline V gene are DFQATT and SNEGSKA (reference sequence). CDR3 in DNA: TGCAGTGCTAGTTTAGACGTCCATAGCAATCAGCCCCAGCATTTT. Translated, it gives CSASLDVHSNQPQHF.

The chain links TRBV19 to TRBJ1-1; 12 bases are a match to TRBD1. V dropped 6 bases and J dropped 0; count of bases not matched to a gene: 11. The CDR3 loop spans 18 amino acids. Germline assignment: CDR1 LNHDA and CDR2 SQIVND (reference sequence). The CDR3 nucleotides read TGTGCCAGTAGCTTGGGACAGGGGGCCTACGGAATGAACACTGAAGCTTTCTTT. This encodes CASSLGQGAYGMNTEAFF.